A single sample is the source of the 26 T cell receptor beta chains below, sequenced in a study of beta chain features in type 1 diabetes. Findings of the study overall: Moderate yet significant TCRB CDR3 shortening was seen in Type 1 diabetes patients in all four CD4+ subsets.

These receptors have no identified antigens. Every bit of the isolated RNA underwent reverse transcription, so sequencing read expressed TCRB transcripts. Clones were sequenced by immunoSEQ multiplex PCR, and TCRdb holds only the in-frame ones, with some missing. Found here are some 290,000 clones, 14% of them singletons; the top ten hold 0.017%. The sample taken for sequencing was naive CD4+ T cells from blood. All receptors come from a man aged 30 to 45 with type 1 diabetes.

The chain recombines TRBV25-1 with TRBJ1-6; 7 bases agree with TRBD1. The CDR3 runs 16 residues. Per the germline V gene, CDR1 is MGHDK and CDR2 is SYGVNS. The V and J ends lost 2 bases and 8 bases, in that order; junction bases with no gene match: 9. The CDR3, as DNA: TGTGCCAGCAGTGAAGGAGGCAGGGGGAATTATTCACCCCTCCACTTT. Protein product: CASSEGGRGNYSPLHF.

The chain carries TRBV7-9 and TRBJ2-7; D unresolved. This CDR3 contains 12 residues. CDR1 and CDR2 from the germline V gene are SEHNR and FQNEAQ (reference sequence). Trimming pared 1 base from V and 7 bases from J, leaving 8 bases between. CDR3 DNA: TGTGCCAGCAGCTTAGAAGTGAGGGAGCAGTACTTC. This codes for CASSLEVREQYF.

V and J are TRBV5-1 and TRBJ2-7; 11 positions match TRBD2. Unmatched junction bases numbered 8, after V lost 3 bases and J lost 3 bases. The CDR3 totals 16 residues. The germline gives CDR1 SGHRS, CDR2 YFSETQ. The CDR3 here is CASSWGLAETHYEQYF. In DNA form, the CDR3 reads TGCGCCAGCAGCTGGGGACTAGCGGAAACTCACTACGAGCAGTACTTC. The full variable domain, with the rest looked up from reference TRBV5-1 and TRBJ2-7, is KAGVTQTPRYLIKTRGQQVTLSCSPISGHRSVSWYQQTPGQGLQFLFEYFSETQRNKGNFPGRFSGRQFSNSRSEMNVSTLELGDSALYLCASSWGLAETHYEQYFGPGTRLTVT.

This clone was counted between two and nine times. This rearrangement joins TRBV25-1 to TRBJ2-7; D might be TRBD1 (5 bases). This CDR3 is 15 amino acids long. CDR1 is MGHDK, CDR2 SYGVNS, per germline. Trimming took 2 bases from V and 1 from J, leaving 12 bases between them. The CDR3 spells CASSERSQGSYEQYF. CDR3 in DNA: TGTGCCAGCAGTGAAAGGAGTCAGGGTTCCTACGAGCAGTACTTC.

J is TRBJ2-3 and V is TRBV11-2; tentative D call: TRBD1 (5 bases). CDR3 length: 12 residues. Germline V gene sequence: CDR1 SGHAT, CDR2 FQNNGV. V was pared by 8 bases and J by 6 bases, with 12 bases between. CDR3 sequence: CASRTWRDTQYF. CDR3 in DNA: TGTGCCAGCCGGACATGGCGGGATACGCAGTATTTT.

The rearrangement uses TRBV7-3 and TRBJ2-5; 10 nucleotides match TRBD2. V was pared by 4 bases and J by 4 bases, with 12 bases of the junction left unmatched. Germline V gives CDR1 SGHTA, CDR2 FQGTGA. The CDR3 is 17 amino acids. This CDR3 is CASSWTSGPGGGETQYF. Here the CDR3 DNA reads TGTGCCAGCAGCTGGACTAGCGGCCCAGGCGGAGGAGAGACCCAGTACTTC.

This clone has just a few counts. The rearrangement links TRBV27 to TRBJ1-2; D is perhaps TRBD1 (5 bases). The V end lost 5 bases, the J end lost 7 bases, and 17 bases lay between the germline ends. Germline values: CDR1 MNHEY, CDR2 SMNVEV (reference sequence). CDR3 length equals 14 residues. The CDR3 DNA reads as TGTGCCAGCAGTCTGGCCCAGGGCCGGGTTGGCTACACCTTC. Residues: CASSLAQGRVGYTF.

The V call is TRBV5-1, the J call TRBJ1-4, with unresolved D. Germline CDR1 SGHRS, CDR2 YFSETQ. The CDR3 consists of 14 residues. V was clipped by 0 bases and J by 8 bases, with 11 bases between them. The chain's CDR3 is CASSLEWPNEKLFF. CDR3 sequence (DNA): TGCGCCAGCAGCTTGGAATGGCCGAACGAAAAACTGTTTTTT. Filled out from reference TRBV5-1 and TRBJ1-4, the complete variable domain reads KAGVTQTPRYLIKTRGQQVTLSCSPISGHRSVSWYQQTPGQGLQFLFEYFSETQRNKGNFPGRFSGRQFSNSRSEMNVSTLELGDSALYLCASSLEWPNEKLFFGSGTQLSVL.

Points on this clone: Other DNA sequences in the sample encode the same CDR3. The chain recombines TRBV20-1 with TRBJ2-3; D remains ambiguous. Germline V gene lookup returns CDR1 DFQATT and CDR2 SNEGSKA (reference sequence). The CDR3 covers 10 residues. Deletions cut 3 bases from V and 6 bases from J, with 4 bases between. CDR3 amino acids: CSASSDTQYF. The CDR3 bases are TGCAGTGCTAGTTCGGATACGCAGTATTTT.

This clone was detected a few times. V gene TRBV9 combines with J gene TRBJ1-2, with 9 bases matching TRBD1. This CDR3 is built from 16 residues. Germline CDR1 reads SGDLS; CDR2 reads YYNGEE. V was pared by 4 bases and J by 3 bases, with 10 bases of the junction left unmatched. CDR3 loop: CASSISGTGSYYGYTF. CDR3 nucleotides: TGTGCCAGCAGCATCTCAGGGACAGGGTCATACTATGGCTACACCTTC.

The sample holds a few counts of this clone. The chain links TRBV4-2 to TRBJ2-3; 10 nucleotides match TRBD2. Per germline, CDR1 LGHNA and CDR2 YNFKEQ. The CDR3 runs 15 residues. With 7 bases clipped from V and 2 bases from J, the junction kept 6 bases outside the gene matches. The CDR3 reads CASNRAGGTTDTQYF. The CDR3 region has the DNA TGTGCCAGCAACCGAGCGGGAGGGACCACAGATACGCAGTATTTT.

This clone was detected a few times. This chain uses TRBV18 with TRBJ1-2; D unresolved. Trimming stripped 3 bases from V and 3 bases from J, with 11 bases between. This CDR3 has 14 residues. The germline gives CDR1 KGHSH, CDR2 LQKENI. CDR3 DNA sequence: TGTGCCAGCTCACCGGGCGGGCTGGACTATGGCTACACCTTC. Translated, it gives CASSPGGLDYGYTF.

The chain recombines TRBV7-6 with TRBJ2-1; D may be TRBD1 (6 bases). This CDR3 is 16 amino acids long. The V end was cut by 0 bases, the J end by 2 bases, with 11 bases between. Germline assignment: CDR1 SGHVS and CDR2 FNYEAQ. The CDR3 loop is CASSLAPRQAYNEQFF. In DNA, the CDR3 is TGTGCCAGCAGCTTAGCGCCTCGACAGGCCTACAATGAGCAGTTCTTC.

V gene TRBV6-4 combines with J gene TRBJ1-5, with D maybe TRBD1 (5 bases). Germline lookup yields CDR1 MRHNA and CDR2 SNTAGT. Trimming removed 2 bases at V and 7 bases at J, with 18 bases between. The CDR3 has 16 amino acids. The CDR3 DNA sequence: TGTGCCAGCAGTGACCGTTTGACAGAAAAACGGCAGCCCCAGCATTTT. Residues: CASSDRLTEKRQPQHF.

This clone was observed a few times. The chain links TRBV18 to TRBJ1-1; 7 nucleotides agree with TRBD1. The V segment lost 2 bases and the J segment 0 bases; nucleotides outside the gene matches: 6. The CDR3 extends over 16 amino acids. Germline CDR1 and CDR2: KGHSH and LQKENI. CDR3 sequence reads: CASSPAVGGLNTEAFF. The CDR3 bases are TGTGCCAGCTCACCAGCCGTAGGGGGCCTGAACACTGAAGCTTTCTTT.

The rearrangement links TRBV4-2 to TRBJ2-1; 12 bases map to TRBD2. Trimming took 1 base from V and 8 from J; bases not matched to a gene: 9. CDR1 is LGHNA and CDR2 is YNFKEQ in the germline V gene. This CDR3 has 17 residues. The CDR3 sequence: CASSQGGTSGWFDEQFF. CDR3 nucleotides: TGTGCCAGCAGCCAAGGTGGGACTAGCGGGTGGTTCGATGAGCAGTTCTTC.

This clone was observed a few times. V and J are TRBV7-3 and TRBJ2-1; TRBD1 agrees at 9 bases. J gave up 0 bases and V 4 bases, and 10 bases lay outside the gene matches. CDR1 and CDR2 from the germline V gene are SGHTA and FQGTGA. CDR3 size: 18 residues. Written as DNA, the CDR3 is TGTGCCAGCAGCTCGACCCGCCGGGGACAGGGCTCCTACAATGAGCAGTTCTTC. This encodes CASSSTRRGQGSYNEQFF. Variable domain in full (rest from reference TRBV7-3 and TRBJ2-1): GAGVSQTPSNKVTEKGKYVELRCDPISGHTALYWYRQSLGQGPEFLIYFQGTGAADDSGLPNDRFFAVRPEGSVSTLKIQRTERGDSAVYLCASSSTRRGQGSYNEQFFGPGTRLTVL.

This clone appeared a few times. CDR3 bases: TGTGCCAGCAGCTCCGGGACAGGCAATCAGCCCCAGCATTTT. Its translation is CASSSGTGNQPQHF. The chain combines TRBV5-4 with TRBJ1-5, with 7 bases identical to TRBD1. Germline trimming cut 3 bases from V and 2 bases from J; bases unmatched to any gene: 2. The germline gives CDR1 SGHNT, CDR2 YYREEE (reference sequence). The CDR3 is made up of 14 amino acids.

The chain joins TRBV7-9 to TRBJ2-5; 12 nucleotides align to TRBD2. The ends lost 8 bases at V and 4 bases at J; junction bases unmatched: 17. Looked up from germline, CDR1 is SEHNR and CDR2 is FQNEAQ (reference sequence). The CDR3 covers 18 residues. The CDR3 bases are TGTGCCAGCCTACCCCCCGCCCCCGGACTAGCGGGAAGAGAGACCCAGTACTTC. Its protein is CASLPPAPGLAGRETQYF.

This clone was picked up a small number of times. The chain employs TRBV2 and TRBJ2-6; unclear D gene. The CDR3 has 16 amino acids. Germline lookup yields CDR1 SNHLY and CDR2 FYNNEI. The V gene lost 8 bases and the J gene lost 2 bases, with 16 bases spanning the gap. CDR3 nucleotides: TGTGCCAGCGTTGGGCTTAGATCGGCTGGGGCCAACGTCCTGACTTTC. Translation: CASVGLRSAGANVLTF.

This clone was seen only a few times. This chain links TRBV6-5 with TRBJ2-7, with D possibly being TRBD1 (5 bases). Germline V lookup: CDR1 MNHEY, CDR2 SVGAGI. The CDR3 totals 15 residues. The V end was cut by 2 bases, the J end by 3 bases, with 14 bases between. CDR3 sequence (DNA): TGTGCCAGCAGTTACGGTGATCAGGGTAGCTACGAGCAGTACTTC. It is translated as CASSYGDQGSYEQYF.

This clone turned up a few times. V and J are TRBV11-1 and TRBJ2-1, with 10 bases that match TRBD2. V lost 3 bases and J lost 8; bases outside the gene matches: 4. Germline V lookup: CDR1 SGHAT, CDR2 FQDESV (reference sequence). CDR3 size: 14 residues. CDR3 bases: TGTGCCAGCAGCTTCGCTAGCGGGAGCGATGAGCAGTTCTTC. It codes for CASSFASGSDEQFF.

This clone came up a few times. The chain joins TRBV5-1 to TRBJ2-1; tentative D call: TRBD2 (5 bases). The CDR3 is 15 residues long. CDR1 is SGHRS and CDR2 is YFSETQ in the germline V gene. Trimming took off 4 bases at V and 0 bases at J, with 11 bases between the two ends. CDR3 DNA: TGCGCCAGCAGCGCTACCACTAGCTCCTACAATGAGCAGTTCTTC. Translated: CASSATTSSYNEQFF.

The rearrangement joins TRBV5-6 to TRBJ2-1; D may be TRBD2 (6 bases). This CDR3 has 16 residues. Germline CDR1 and CDR2: SGHDT and YYEEEE. V shed 2 bases and J shed 3 bases, with 15 bases lying between them. The CDR3 reads CASSFGIADLYNEQFF. CDR3 nucleotides: TGTGCCAGCAGCTTCGGGATAGCGGATCTCTACAATGAGCAGTTCTTC.

The chain is built from TRBV18 and TRBJ2-1, with 8 positions matching TRBD2. This CDR3 comprises 15 residues. The V gene end was trimmed by 6 bases and the J gene end by 3 bases; junction bases not matched to a gene: 7. Germline V gene sequence: CDR1 KGHSH, CDR2 LQKENI. The CDR3 sequence: CASSRLANDYNEQFF. In DNA form, the CDR3 reads TGTGCCAGCTCCCGACTAGCGAATGACTACAATGAGCAGTTCTTC.

A few counts support this clone. This chain links TRBV28 with TRBJ2-1; 7 positions agree with TRBD2. This CDR3 comprises 15 residues. Trimming took 6 bases from V and 6 from J; bases not matched to a gene: 11. The germline gives CDR1 MDHEN, CDR2 SYDVKM. Here the CDR3 reads CASRAGVAGPNEQFF. CDR3 nucleotide sequence: TGTGCCAGCAGGGCGGGAGTCGCGGGGCCCAATGAGCAGTTCTTC.